This TCR beta chain stems from a study of T cell responses to AZD1222 COVID-19 vaccine. Only one count was recorded for this clone. TCRdb keeps only in-frame clones here, not all; method: immunoSEQ multiplex PCR. The data show 83,000 or so clones, approximately 85% seen once. The germline V gene has CDR1 MNHEY and CDR2 SMNVEV (reference sequence). The CDR3 contains 13 residues. V gave up 4 bases and J gave up 4 bases, with 10 bases separating them. The chain is built from TRBV27 and TRBJ1-1; D is undetermined. The receptor comes from an adult in good health. The sequences come from peripheral blood, collected on day 0 of AZD1222 vaccination. This chain's CDR3 is CASSYGQATEAFF. The CDR3 DNA is TGTGCCAGCAGTTATGGCCAGGCCACTGAAGCTTTCTTT.